This TCR beta chain was recorded in a study of shared clonotypes between healthy human individuals. The study's findings and limits: Non-shared clonotypes were found to have lower generation probabilities than the clonotypes that were shared by all four of the sorted-subset donors.

Points on this clone: Its antigen remains unknown.

Sequencing used immunoSEQ multiplex PCR; TCRdb keeps in-frame clones, though not all of them. This sample yields hundreds of thousands of clones, of which about 91% are seen a single time; approximately 24% belongs to the top ten. Naive CD8 cells were CD45RO-negative, positively selected for CCR7, excluding terminally differentiated effector memory CD45RA+ cells. The CDR3 length is 14 residues. The V end lost 4 bases, the J end lost 1 base, and 12 bases lay between the germline ends. Germline CDR1 SGDLS, CDR2 YYNGEE. The specimen was naive CD8+ T cells sorted from blood. The chain links TRBV9 to TRBJ2-7, with D possibly matching TRBD2 (5 bases). The receptor was isolated from a man under 40 in good health. In DNA form, the CDR3 reads TGTGCCAGCAGCCCCGAGACTACTTCCTACGAGCAGTACTTC. This encodes CASSPETTSYEQYF.